A single sample gave rise to the 15 T cell receptor beta chains below, sequenced in a study of blood T cell repertoires in COVID-19. Measured with immunoSEQ multiplex PCR; TCRdb has only the in-frame clones, and not every one. The table shows approximately 300,000 clones, with around 90% occurring only once. Sequenced material: peripheral blood. These receptors originate from a man between 18 and 29 years old who had recovered from COVID-19.

V is TRBV7-2 and J is TRBJ1-2; 7 nucleotides match TRBD1. The germline CDR1 and CDR2 sequences are SGHTA and FQGNSA. Unmatched junction bases numbered 16, after V lost 0 bases and J lost 3 bases. The CDR3 is 19 residues long. The CDR3 protein is CASSLALIGTAQRDYGYTF. CDR3 sequence (DNA): TGTGCCAGCAGCTTAGCGTTAATTGGGACAGCCCAGAGGGACTATGGCTACACCTTC.

On this clone: Relative to the germline gene, one junction end is altered; a read error may explain this. The rearrangement links TRBV3-1 (or the pseudogene TRBV3-2) to TRBJ1-2; possible D gene TRBD1, 5 bases. Germline CDR1 LGHDT, CDR2 YNNKEL (reference sequence). The CDR3 covers 14 residues. The CDR3, as DNA: TGTGCCAGCAGCCAGGGGCCAACAGGTGCACTAATCTCCTTC. It is translated as CASSQGPTGALISF.

This chain links TRBV5-8 with TRBJ2-7, with TRBD1 identical over 7 bases. The germline gives CDR1 SGHTS, CDR2 YDEGEE. CDR3 length equals 14 residues. The V and J ends lost 3 bases and 2 bases, in that order; junction bases with no gene match: 5. The CDR3 loop is CASSSGQAPYEQYF. The CDR3 nucleotides read TGTGCCAGCAGCTCCGGACAGGCCCCCTACGAGCAGTACTTC.

The gene calls are TRBV6-5 and TRBJ1-5; possibly TRBD1 for D (6 bases). The CDR3 length is 12 residues. V shed 7 bases and J shed 5 bases, with 9 bases lying between them. Germline V gene lookup returns CDR1 MNHEY and CDR2 SVGAGI. The CDR3 DNA reads as TGTGCCAGCAAAACAGGGTATCAGCCCCAGCATTTT. Protein sequence: CASKTGYQPQHF.

The table lists this clone with a few counts. The chain recombines TRBV4-1 with TRBJ2-7, with 8 bases identical to TRBD1. The V gene end was trimmed by 0 bases and the J gene end by 6 bases; junction bases not matched to a gene: 7. CDR1 MGHRA and CDR2 YSYEKL come from the germline V gene. CDR3 length equals 15 residues. The CDR3 region has the DNA TGCGCCAGCAGCCAAGAACCCCAGGGGGCGCGCGAGCAGTACTTC. It translates to CASSQEPQGAREQYF.

This clone was seen just once. V gene TRBV27 combines with J gene TRBJ2-3, with no clear D. Per the germline V gene, CDR1 is MNHEY and CDR2 is SMNVEV (reference sequence). The ends were cut back, 2 bases at V and 5 bases at J, with 11 bases in the middle. The CDR3 loop spans 14 amino acids. CDR3 in amino acids: CASSLITGLDTQYF. CDR3 nucleotide sequence: TGTGCCAGCAGTTTAATCACCGGGTTAGATACGCAGTATTTT.

This sequence joins TRBV27 and TRBJ1-2, with TRBD1 matching over 8 bases. CDR3 length: 12 amino acids. V dropped 2 bases and J dropped 10; count of bases not matched to a gene: 3. Germline CDR1 is MNHEY and CDR2 is SMNVEV (reference sequence). CDR3 sequence (DNA): TGTGCCAGCAGTTTAGGGACAGGACCCTACACCTTC. Its protein product is CASSLGTGPYTF.

This clone was detected a few times. The rearrangement links TRBV7-9 to TRBJ1-1; D is perhaps TRBD1 (6 bases). This CDR3 contains 13 residues. The germline V and J ends were trimmed by 5 bases and 3 bases, with 10 bases remaining between them. Germline V gene data show CDR1 as SEHNR and CDR2 as FQNEAQ (reference sequence). Here the CDR3 reads CASSPGQYTEAFF. The CDR3 nucleotides are TGTGCCAGCAGCCCAGGACAGTACACTGAAGCTTTCTTT.

The chain links TRBV7-6 to TRBJ2-3; TRBD1 is a possible D gene (6 bases). Germline V gives CDR1 SGHVS, CDR2 FNYEAQ. V was clipped by 5 bases and J by 4 bases, with 22 bases between them. CDR3 length: 17 amino acids. The CDR3 loop reads CASSRTDRTQGPDTQYF. The CDR3 region has the DNA TGTGCCAGCAGCCGCACCGACAGGACCCAGGGTCCAGATACGCAGTATTTT.

The genes are TRBV5-1 and TRBJ2-5, with TRBD1 identical over 8 bases. The CDR3 sequence is 14 residues long. The V segment lost 5 bases and the J segment 2 bases; nucleotides outside the gene matches: 5. Per germline, CDR1 SGHRS and CDR2 YFSETQ. The CDR3: CASRTGAHQETQYF. CDR3 nucleotides: TGCGCCAGCAGGACAGGGGCACATCAAGAGACCCAGTACTTC.

This chain connects TRBV19 to TRBJ1-4; unclear D gene. The CDR3 is made up of 13 amino acids. CDR1 is LNHDA, CDR2 SQIVND, per germline (reference sequence). With 3 bases removed from V and 8 bases from J, the gap between germline ends came to 10 bases. The CDR3 here is CASSINFEEKLFF. The CDR3 bases are TGTGCCAGTAGTATTAATTTTGAGGAAAAACTGTTTTTT.

This chain connects TRBV4-1 to TRBJ1-4; a weak D match, TRBD1 (6 bases). Trimming shortened V by 2 bases and J by 8 bases, and 18 bases separated the two germline ends. The CDR3 totals 16 residues. Germline V gives CDR1 MGHRA, CDR2 YSYEKL. As DNA, the CDR3 is TGCGCCAGCAGCCAACTCAAAAGGGACATCGGCGAAAAACTGTTTTTT. This codes for CASSQLKRDIGEKLFF.

This chain connects TRBV6-2 or TRBV6-3 to TRBJ1-1, with 7 bases aligning to TRBD1. The CDR3 is 12 residues long. Germline loops: CDR1 MNHEY, CDR2 SVGEGT. V shed 2 bases and J 8 bases; nucleotides not matched to a gene: 2. CDR3: CASSYGTDEAFF. CDR3 DNA: TGTGCCAGCAGTTACGGGACAGACGAAGCTTTCTTT.

The V call is TRBV7-8, the J call TRBJ2-2; 8 nucleotides align to TRBD2. The J segment lost 8 bases and the V segment lost 4 bases, leaving 9 bases of the junction unmatched. The CDR3 sequence is 15 residues long. CDR1 and CDR2 from the germline V gene are SGHVS and FQNEAQ. The CDR3 region has the DNA TGTGCCAGCAGCTCCTGGGATAGCGGGAATGGGGAGCTGTTTTTT. The encoded protein is CASSSWDSGNGELFF.

This chain connects TRBV3-1 (or the pseudogene TRBV3-2) to TRBJ2-7, with 9 bases aligning to TRBD2. CDR1 and CDR2 from the germline V gene are LGHDT and YNNKEL (reference sequence). The CDR3 totals 15 residues. V gave up 5 bases and J gave up 3 bases; unmatched junction bases: 8. DNA for the CDR3: TGTGCCAGCAGCTCCTTCCTAGCGGGGAACTACGAGCAGTACTTC. It yields the protein CASSSFLAGNYEQYF.